One sample yielded the 21 T cell receptor beta chains listed below, sequenced in a study of read filtering for tumor transcriptome and immune sequencing. The library was built from 400 ng RNA with molecular barcoded adaptors for alpha/delta and beta/gamma chains. MiXCR, applied by TCRdb to the reads, yields one record per CDR3 protein. This sample yields fewer than 50,000 distinct CDR3 sequences, of which roughly 13% are seen a single time; roughly 30% belongs to the top ten. The sequenced sample was a population of CD138-negative cells sorted from bone marrow. Receptor source: a donor aged 40 or over with multiple myeloma.

A word on this clonotype: With a far larger clone one base away, a read error is the likely cause. V gene TRBV7-2 combines with J gene TRBJ2-1, with D possibly TRBD2 on 6 matching bases. The CDR3 is made up of 18 amino acids. V was trimmed by 3 bases and J by 6 bases, leaving 24 bases between them. Germline values: CDR1 SGHTA, CDR2 FQGNSA. CDR3 sequence reads: CASSLVGVREFLGNEQFF. DNA of the CDR3: TGTGCCAGCAGCTTGGTTGGGGTGCGGGAATTCCTAGGCAATGAGCAGTTCTTC.

This clonotype was detected many times. This sequence joins TRBV20-1 and TRBJ2-7; TRBD1 matches 9 bases. Germline V gives CDR1 DFQATT, CDR2 SNEGSKA (reference sequence). V shed 3 bases and J 5 bases; nucleotides not matched to a gene: 11. This CDR3 has 15 amino acids. CDR3 nucleotide sequence: TGCAGTGCTAGGGGCATCTTGGACAGGGGCCACGAGCAGTACTTC. Translation: CSARGILDRGHEQYF.

Many counts were recorded for this clonotype. This chain links TRBV6-5 with TRBJ1-2, with TRBD1 matching 8 bases. The length of the CDR3 is 15 residues. The V segment lost 5 bases and the J segment 8 bases; nucleotides outside the gene matches: 13. Germline assignment: CDR1 MNHEY and CDR2 SVGAGI. The DNA of the CDR3 is TGTGCCAGCAGTGAAGCTGGACAGGGCAGTGCCGGCTACACCTTC. It yields the protein CASSEAGQGSAGYTF.

Concerning this clonotype: Mismatch with germline at one junction end may stem from a read error. This chain joins TRBV7-2 and TRBJ2-1; either TRBD1 or TRBD2 may supply D (5 bases each). The CDR3 covers 12 residues. Germline V gene lookup returns CDR1 SGHTA and CDR2 FQGNSA. CDR3 bases: TGTGCCAGTAGCTGGAGGCAGGGTGAGCAGATCTTC. It specifies CASSWRQGEQIF.

In its sample, this clonotype was seen many times. The chain carries TRBV9 and TRBJ2-7, with a tentative D call TRBD1 (6 bases). Germline-derived CDR1 and CDR2 are SGDLS and YYNGEE. The V end was cut by 4 bases, the J end by 2 bases, with 13 bases between. CDR3 size: 14 residues. CDR3 nucleotides: TGTGCCAGCAGCCCAGGGGTAACGACCTACGAGCAGTACTTC. This encodes CASSPGVTTYEQYF.

In its sample, this clonotype was seen many times. V usage is TRBV12-3 or TRBV12-4 and J usage is TRBJ2-7; possibly TRBD2 for D (5 bases). The CDR3 runs 15 residues. Deletions cut 6 bases from V and 2 bases from J, with 17 bases between. The chain's CDR3 is CASSRPASGPYEQYF. CDR3 in DNA: TGTGCCAGCAGCCGCCCCGCCAGCGGCCCCTACGAGCAGTACTTC.

Comments on this clonotype: This may be a read error, as it is one base from a much larger clone. This rearrangement joins TRBV11-2 to TRBJ2-3; 13 bases are shared with TRBD2. This CDR3 has 16 residues. Germline CDR1 reads SGHAT; CDR2 reads FQNNGV. The CDR3 DNA follows: TGTGCCAGCAGCGAAGGACTAGCGGGAGTTGTAGATGCGCAGTATTTT. Its translation: CASSEGLAGVVDAQYF.

A remark on this clonotype: The missing conserved phenylalanine or tryptophan at the end of this CDR3 makes a read error likely. The chain combines TRBV28 with TRBJ2-5, with 7 bases that match TRBD1. This CDR3 has 14 residues. Germline trimming cut 7 bases from V and 4 bases from J; bases unmatched to any gene: 9. Germline V lookup: CDR1 MDHEN, CDR2 SYDVKM. The CDR3 coding sequence is TGTGCCAGCACCGGGACAGTGGGGAGAGAGACCCAGTACCTC. It translates to CASTGTVGRETQYL.

This clonotype was observed many times. The V gene is TRBV30, the J gene TRBJ2-2, with D possibly being TRBD1 (6 bases). Looked up from germline, CDR1 is GTSNPN and CDR2 is SVGIG (reference sequence). Trimming took 0 bases from V and 4 from J, leaving 9 bases between them. The CDR3 is 14 residues long. Here the CDR3 DNA reads TGTGCCTGGAGTGTAACAGGGTTCACCGGGGAGCTGTTTTTT. It encodes CAWSVTGFTGELFF.

Concerning this clonotype itself: At one end, the junction sequence differs from germline, possibly due to a read error. The rearrangement links TRBV12-3 or TRBV12-4 to TRBJ2-1; 8 bases agree with TRBD2. This CDR3 comprises 15 residues. CDR3 loop: CARSVLAAIYNEQFF. CDR3 nucleotide sequence: TGTGCCCGCAGTGTACTAGCGGCAATCTACAATGAGCAGTTCTTC.

The V call is TRBV4-1, the J call TRBJ2-2; no definite D call. The germline gives CDR1 MGHRA, CDR2 YSYEKL. With 0 bases removed from V and 0 bases from J, the gap between germline ends came to 5 bases. This CDR3 has 15 amino acids. The CDR3 reads CASSQETANTGELFF. As DNA, the CDR3 is TGCGCCAGCAGCCAAGAGACCGCGAACACCGGGGAGCTGTTTTTT.

Points on this clonotype: A read error is possible here, since a much larger clone lies one base away. The chain is built from TRBV12-3 or TRBV12-4 and TRBJ2-5; 10 bases are shared with TRBD1. Trimming cost V 6 bases and J 9 bases; bases outside gene matches: 16. The CDR3 is 16 amino acids. CDR3 nucleotides: TGTGCCAGCAGGGATATAACCGGGACAGGGGTCGAGGCCCAGTACTTC. It translates to CASRDITGTGVEAQYF.

This clonotype was found a few times. A much larger clone lies a single base off, so this may be a read error. This sequence joins TRBV28 and TRBJ2-7, with unresolved D. Per the germline V gene, CDR1 is MDHEN and CDR2 is SYDVKM. Trimming took off 8 bases at V and 0 bases at J, with 14 bases between the two ends. This CDR3 contains 14 residues. The CDR3 loop is CASEPQKVSYEQYF. CDR3 in DNA: TGTGCCAGCGAACCGCAGAAAGTCTCCTACGAGCAGTACTTC.

The chain carries TRBV5-1 and TRBJ2-3, with D maybe TRBD2 (5 bases). Between the trimmed V and J ends, which lost 6 bases and 4 bases, there was a span of 15 bases. Per the germline V gene, CDR1 is SGHRS and CDR2 is YFSETQ. The CDR3 totals 14 residues. CDR3 protein: CASTGLGLPDTQYF. Here the CDR3 DNA reads TGCGCCAGCACAGGACTCGGCCTCCCAGATACGCAGTATTTT.

The chain combines TRBV12-3 or TRBV12-4 with TRBJ2-5, with 8 nucleotides matching TRBD2. This CDR3 region has 15 residues. Unmatched junction bases numbered 7, after V lost 6 bases and J lost 1 base. The CDR3 DNA reads as TGTGCCAGCAGCGAATTAGCGGGACCCCAAGAGACCCAGTACTTC. Its translation is CASSELAGPQETQYF.

This clonotype was seen many times. The rearrangement uses TRBV20-1 and TRBJ2-3, with D possibly being TRBD2 (6 bases). The V and J ends lost 1 base and 7 bases respectively, with 12 bases between them. The CDR3 runs to 13 residues. CDR1 is DFQATT and CDR2 is SNEGSKA in the germline V gene (reference sequence). CDR3 nucleotide sequence: TGCAGTGCTAGAGGACTAGTTTTCCATACGCAGTATTTT. Encoded protein: CSARGLVFHTQYF.

This clonotype was found many times. The V and J genes are TRBV20-1 and TRBJ2-7; D unclear. This CDR3 has 14 amino acids. Trimming shortened V by 5 bases and J by 3 bases, and 17 bases separated the two germline ends. Germline values: CDR1 DFQATT, CDR2 SNEGSKA (reference sequence). CDR3 amino acids: CSASPYGPYYEQYF. The CDR3 bases are TGCAGTGCTTCCCCCTATGGACCCTACTACGAGCAGTACTTC.

The chain employs TRBV5-1 and TRBJ1-5; 9 nucleotides match TRBD1. The CDR3 extends over 14 amino acids. V was clipped by 5 bases and J by 6 bases; unmatched bases: 6. Germline CDR1 is SGHRS and CDR2 is YFSETQ. The CDR3 is CASSTGQGIQPQHF. CDR3 coding DNA: TGCGCCAGCAGTACGGGACAGGGTATTCAGCCCCAGCATTTT.

A few counts support this clonotype. CDR3 nucleotides: TGCGCCAGCAGCTTGGGGGGGGGCAGTGACGAGCAGTACTTC. Protein product: CASSLGGGSDEQYF. The J gene is TRBJ2-7, the V gene TRBV5-1; a weak D match, TRBD2 (7 bases). In germline, CDR1 is SGHRS, CDR2 YFSETQ. CDR3 length: 14 residues. Trimming stripped 0 bases from V and 5 bases from J, with 12 bases between.

The count of this clonotype is one. The J gene is TRBJ2-2, the V gene TRBV3-1; 9 positions match TRBD2. Germline loops: CDR1 LGHDT, CDR2 YNNKEL (reference sequence). The V segment lost 1 base and the J segment 4 bases; nucleotides outside the gene matches: 4. The CDR3 consists of 16 residues. CDR3 in amino acids: CASSQVAGGPTGELFF. The CDR3 nucleotides are TGTGCCAGCAGCCAAGTTGCGGGAGGGCCCACCGGGGAGCTGTTTTTT.

The table lists this clonotype with many counts. This chain joins TRBV6-5 and TRBJ2-7; no clear D. Germline-derived CDR1 and CDR2 are MNHEY and SVGAGI. The CDR3 is made up of 15 amino acids. Between the trimmed V and J ends, which lost 5 bases and 0 bases, there was a span of 14 bases. The CDR3 loop is CASSDFAGSSYEQYF. DNA for the CDR3: TGTGCCAGCAGTGATTTCGCCGGCAGCTCCTACGAGCAGTACTTC.